The entry that follows covers one TCR beta chain sequence. The sample is drawn from a study of T-cell reconstitution after alpha-beta-depleted transplantation in children. Construction of the TCRbeta library involved unique molecular identifiers. TCRdb fed the PCR reads into MiXCR, producing one record per CDR3 protein. The sample consists of approximately 510,000 distinct CDR3 sequences, around 19% of them appearing once. CDR3 length: 18 amino acids. With 3 bases removed from V and 0 bases from J, the gap between germline ends came to 19 bases. CDR1 and CDR2 from the germline V gene are MGHRA and YSYEKL.

This clonotype was sampled from a human donor who donated a stem cell graft to a child with acute lymphoblastic leukemia. Sequencing used PBMCs from the stem cell graft donor, obtained from the stem cell graft. V usage is TRBV4-1 and J usage is TRBJ2-3; D tentatively fits TRBD1 or TRBD2 (5 bases each). CDR3 DNA: TGCGCCAGCAGCCAGGAACCGGGACGTCTGCCTAGCACAGATACGCAGTATTTT. It yields the protein CASSQEPGRLPSTDTQYF.